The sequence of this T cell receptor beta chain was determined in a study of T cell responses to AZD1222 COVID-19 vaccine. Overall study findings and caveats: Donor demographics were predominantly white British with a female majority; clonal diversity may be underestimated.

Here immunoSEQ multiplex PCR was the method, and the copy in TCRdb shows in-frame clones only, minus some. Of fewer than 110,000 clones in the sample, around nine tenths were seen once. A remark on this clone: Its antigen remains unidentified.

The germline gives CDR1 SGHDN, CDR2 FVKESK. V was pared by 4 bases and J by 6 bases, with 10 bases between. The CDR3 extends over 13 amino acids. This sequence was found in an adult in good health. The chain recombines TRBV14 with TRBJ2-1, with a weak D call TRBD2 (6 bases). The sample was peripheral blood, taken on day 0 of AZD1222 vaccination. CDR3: CASSRDFANEQFF. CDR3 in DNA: TGTGCCAGCAGCCGGGACTTCGCCAATGAGCAGTTCTTC.